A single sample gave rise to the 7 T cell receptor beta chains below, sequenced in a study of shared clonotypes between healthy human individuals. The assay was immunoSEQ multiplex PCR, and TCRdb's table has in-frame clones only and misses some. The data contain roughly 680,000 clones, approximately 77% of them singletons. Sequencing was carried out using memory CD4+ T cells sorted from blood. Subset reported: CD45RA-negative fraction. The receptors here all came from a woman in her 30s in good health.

This chain's CDR3 is CASSPTGVGYEQYF. The CDR3 DNA is TGTGCCAGCTCACCAACAGGGGTAGGGTACGAGCAGTACTTC. The rearrangement links TRBV18 to TRBJ2-7; 7 bases fit TRBD1. The CDR3 has 14 amino acids. Germline values: CDR1 KGHSH, CDR2 LQKENI. V trimming: 2 bases; J trimming: 4 bases; junction bases outside the gene matches: 5.

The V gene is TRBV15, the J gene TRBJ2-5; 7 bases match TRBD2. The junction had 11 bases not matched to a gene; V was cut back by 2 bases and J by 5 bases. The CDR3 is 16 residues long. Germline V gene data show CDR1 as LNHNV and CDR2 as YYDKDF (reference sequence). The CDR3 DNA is TGTGCCACCAGCAGATCCCGGGACTATGGCTCTGAGACCCAGTACTTC. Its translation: CATSRSRDYGSETQYF.

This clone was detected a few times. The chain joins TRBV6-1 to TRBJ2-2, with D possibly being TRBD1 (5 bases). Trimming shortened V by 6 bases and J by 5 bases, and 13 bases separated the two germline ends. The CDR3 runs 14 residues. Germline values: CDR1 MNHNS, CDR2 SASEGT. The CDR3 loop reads CASSSQGPTGELFF. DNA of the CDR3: TGTGCCAGCAGCTCCCAGGGCCCTACCGGGGAGCTGTTTTTT.

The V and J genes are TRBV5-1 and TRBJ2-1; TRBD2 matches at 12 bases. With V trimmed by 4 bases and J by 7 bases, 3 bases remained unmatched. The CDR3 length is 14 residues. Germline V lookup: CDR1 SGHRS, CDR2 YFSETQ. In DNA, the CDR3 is TGCGCCAGCAGCCCGACTAGCGGGAGTAATGAGCAGTTCTTC. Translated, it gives CASSPTSGSNEQFF.

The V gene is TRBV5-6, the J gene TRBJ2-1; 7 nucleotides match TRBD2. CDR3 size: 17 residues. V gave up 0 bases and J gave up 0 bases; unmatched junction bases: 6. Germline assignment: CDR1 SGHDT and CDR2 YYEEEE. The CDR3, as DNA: TGTGCCAGCAGCTTGGAAACTAGCGCATTCTCCTACAATGAGCAGTTCTTC. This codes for CASSLETSAFSYNEQFF. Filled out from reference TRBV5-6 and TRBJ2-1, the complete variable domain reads DAGVTQSPTHLIKTRGQQVTLRCSPKSGHDTVSWYQQALGQGPQFIFQYYEEEERQRGNFPDRFSGHQFPNYSSELNVNALLLGDSALYLCASSLETSAFSYNEQFFGPGTRLTVL.

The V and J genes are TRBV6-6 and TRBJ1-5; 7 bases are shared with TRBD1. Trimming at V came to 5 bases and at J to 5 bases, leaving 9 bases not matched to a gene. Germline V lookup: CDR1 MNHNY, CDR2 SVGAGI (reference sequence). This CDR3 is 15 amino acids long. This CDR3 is CASSTTGTVDQPQHF. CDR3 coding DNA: TGTGCCAGCAGTACCACCGGGACAGTGGATCAGCCCCAGCATTTT.

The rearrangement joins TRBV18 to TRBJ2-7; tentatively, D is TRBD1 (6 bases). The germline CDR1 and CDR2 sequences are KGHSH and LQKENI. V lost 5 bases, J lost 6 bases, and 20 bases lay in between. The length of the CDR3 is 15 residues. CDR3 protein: CASSKVWGLSGEQYF. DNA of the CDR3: TGTGCCAGCTCAAAGGTTTGGGGGCTATCGGGCGAGCAGTACTTC.